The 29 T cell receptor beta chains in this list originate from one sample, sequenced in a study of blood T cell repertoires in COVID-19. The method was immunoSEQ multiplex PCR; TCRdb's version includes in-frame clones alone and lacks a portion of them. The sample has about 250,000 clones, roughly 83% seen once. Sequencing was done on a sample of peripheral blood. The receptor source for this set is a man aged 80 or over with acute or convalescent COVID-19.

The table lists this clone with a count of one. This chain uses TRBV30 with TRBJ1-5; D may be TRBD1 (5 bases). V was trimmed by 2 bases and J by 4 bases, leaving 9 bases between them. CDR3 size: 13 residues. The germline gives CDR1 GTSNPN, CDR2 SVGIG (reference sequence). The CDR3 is CAWSPDTNQPQHF. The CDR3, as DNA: TGTGCCTGGAGTCCGGACACGAATCAGCCCCAGCATTTT. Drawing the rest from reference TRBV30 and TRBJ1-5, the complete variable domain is SQTIHQWPATLVQPVGSPLSLECTVEGTSNPNLYWYRQAAGRGLQLLFYSVGIGQISSEVPQNLSASRPQDRQFILSSKKLLLSDSGFYLCAWSPDTNQPQHFGDGTRLSIL.

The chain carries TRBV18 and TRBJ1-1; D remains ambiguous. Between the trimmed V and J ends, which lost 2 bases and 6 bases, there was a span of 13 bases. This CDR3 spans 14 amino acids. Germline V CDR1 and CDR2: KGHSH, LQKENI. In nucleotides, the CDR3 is TGTGCCAGCTCACCAGAGGGTAGGCCGCCTGAAGCTTTCTTT. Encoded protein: CASSPEGRPPEAFF.

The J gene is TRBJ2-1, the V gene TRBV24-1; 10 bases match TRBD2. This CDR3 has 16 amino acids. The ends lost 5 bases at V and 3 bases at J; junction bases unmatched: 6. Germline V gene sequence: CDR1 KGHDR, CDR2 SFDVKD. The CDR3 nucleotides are TGTGCCACCAGTGGTAGCGGGGGGACCCACTACAATGAGCAGTTCTTC. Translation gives CATSGSGGTHYNEQFF.

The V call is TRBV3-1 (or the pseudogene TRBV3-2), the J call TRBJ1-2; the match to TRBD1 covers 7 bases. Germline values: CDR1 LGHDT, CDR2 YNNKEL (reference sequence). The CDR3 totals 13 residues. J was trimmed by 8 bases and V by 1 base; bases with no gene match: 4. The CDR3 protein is CASSQGDSSGYTF. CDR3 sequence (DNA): TGTGCCAGCAGCCAAGGGGACAGCTCGGGCTACACCTTC.

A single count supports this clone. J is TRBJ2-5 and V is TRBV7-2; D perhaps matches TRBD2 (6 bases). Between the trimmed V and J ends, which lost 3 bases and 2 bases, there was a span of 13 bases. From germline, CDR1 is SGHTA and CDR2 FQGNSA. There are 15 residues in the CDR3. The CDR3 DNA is TGTGCCAGCAGCTTGCCGGGGGTGCCGCAAGAGACCCAGTACTTC. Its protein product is CASSLPGVPQETQYF.

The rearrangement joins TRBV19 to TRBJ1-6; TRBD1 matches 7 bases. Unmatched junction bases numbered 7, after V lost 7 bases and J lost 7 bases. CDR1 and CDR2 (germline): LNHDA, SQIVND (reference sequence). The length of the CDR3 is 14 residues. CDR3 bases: TGTGCCAGTACCCCAGGGACAGTAAATTCACCCCTCCACTTT. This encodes CASTPGTVNSPLHF. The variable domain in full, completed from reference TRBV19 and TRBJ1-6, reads DGGITQSPKYLFRKEGQNVTLSCEQNLNHDAMYWYRQDPGQGLRLIYYSQIVNDFQKGDIAEGYSVSREKKESFPLTVTSAQKNPTAFYLCASTPGTVNSPLHFGNGTRLTVT.

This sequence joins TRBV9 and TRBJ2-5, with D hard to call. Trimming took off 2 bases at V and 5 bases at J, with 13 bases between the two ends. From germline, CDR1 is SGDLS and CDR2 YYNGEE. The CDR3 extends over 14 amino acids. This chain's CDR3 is CASSVSLLRETQYF. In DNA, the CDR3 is TGTGCCAGCAGCGTTAGCCTTCTTCGGGAGACCCAGTACTTC.

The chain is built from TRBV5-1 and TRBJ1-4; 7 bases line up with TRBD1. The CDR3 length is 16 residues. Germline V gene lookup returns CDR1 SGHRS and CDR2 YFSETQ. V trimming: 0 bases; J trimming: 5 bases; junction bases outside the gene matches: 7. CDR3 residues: CASSLGVGGGNEKLFF. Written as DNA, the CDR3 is TGCGCCAGCAGCTTGGGGGTAGGGGGCGGCAATGAAAAACTGTTTTTT.

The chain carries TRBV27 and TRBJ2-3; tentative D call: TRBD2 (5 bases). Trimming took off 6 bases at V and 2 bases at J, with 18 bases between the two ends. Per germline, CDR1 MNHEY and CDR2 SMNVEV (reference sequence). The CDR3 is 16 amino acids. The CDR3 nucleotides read TGTGCCAGCAGCCCCGAGGGTCGAGCATACACAGATACGCAGTATTTT. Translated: CASSPEGRAYTDTQYF.

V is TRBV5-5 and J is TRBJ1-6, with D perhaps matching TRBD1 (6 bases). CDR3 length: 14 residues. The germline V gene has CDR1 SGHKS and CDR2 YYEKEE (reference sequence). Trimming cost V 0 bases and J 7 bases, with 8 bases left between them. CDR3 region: CASSLDQGNSPLHF. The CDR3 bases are TGTGCCAGCAGCTTGGATCAGGGGAATTCACCCCTCCACTTT.

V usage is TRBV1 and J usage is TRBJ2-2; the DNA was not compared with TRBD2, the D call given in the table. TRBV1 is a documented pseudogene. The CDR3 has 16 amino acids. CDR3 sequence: CTSSQDLTSGTGELFF. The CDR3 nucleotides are TGCACCAGCAGCCAAGATCTAACTAGCGGGACCGGGGAGCTGTTTTTT.

In nucleotides, the CDR3 is TGTGCCAGCTCACCACCTCCCAGGGTCTATGGGGCCAACGTCCTGACTTTC. Its translation is CASSPPPRVYGANVLTF. V gene TRBV18 combines with J gene TRBJ2-6; possible D gene TRBD1, 5 bases. Trimming cost V 0 bases and J 3 bases, with 12 bases left between them. CDR3 length: 17 residues. Germline assignment: CDR1 KGHSH and CDR2 LQKENI. Filled out from reference TRBV18 and TRBJ2-6, the complete variable domain reads NAGVMQNPRHLVRRRGQEARLRCSPMKGHSHVYWYRQLPEEGLKFMVYLQKENIIDESGMPKERFSAEFPKEGPSILRIQQVVRGDSAAYFCASSPPPRVYGANVLTFGAGSRLTVL.

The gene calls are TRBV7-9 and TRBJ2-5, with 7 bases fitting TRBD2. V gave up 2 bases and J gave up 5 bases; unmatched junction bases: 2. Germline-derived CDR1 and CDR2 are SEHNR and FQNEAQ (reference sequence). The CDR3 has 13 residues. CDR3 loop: CASSLRAGETQYF. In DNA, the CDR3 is TGTGCCAGCAGCTTAAGAGCGGGGGAGACCCAGTACTTC.

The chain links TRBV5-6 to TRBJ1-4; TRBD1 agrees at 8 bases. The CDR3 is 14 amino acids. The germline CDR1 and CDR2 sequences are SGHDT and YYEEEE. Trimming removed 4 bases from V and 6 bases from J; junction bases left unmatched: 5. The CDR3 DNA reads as TGTGCCAGCAGCGAGACAGGGGCGGATGAAAAACTGTTTTTT. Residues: CASSETGADEKLFF.

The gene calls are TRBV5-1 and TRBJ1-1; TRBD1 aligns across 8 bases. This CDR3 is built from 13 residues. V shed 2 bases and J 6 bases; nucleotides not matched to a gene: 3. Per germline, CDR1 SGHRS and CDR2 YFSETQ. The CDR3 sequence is CASSFDRGPEAFF. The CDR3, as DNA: TGCGCCAGCAGCTTTGACAGGGGTCCTGAAGCTTTCTTT.

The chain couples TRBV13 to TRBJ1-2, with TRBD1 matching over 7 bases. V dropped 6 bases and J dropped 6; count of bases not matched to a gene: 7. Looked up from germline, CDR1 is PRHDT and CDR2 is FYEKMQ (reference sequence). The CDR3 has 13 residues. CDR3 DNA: TGTGCCAGCAGTTTCGAAAGGGGGCATGGCTACACCTTC. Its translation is CASSFERGHGYTF.

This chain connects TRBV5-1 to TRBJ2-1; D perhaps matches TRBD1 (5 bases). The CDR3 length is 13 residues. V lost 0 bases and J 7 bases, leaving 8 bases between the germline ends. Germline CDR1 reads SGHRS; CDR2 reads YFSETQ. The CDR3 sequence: CASSLGQRNEQFF. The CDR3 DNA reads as TGCGCCAGCAGCTTGGGACAGAGGAATGAGCAGTTCTTC.

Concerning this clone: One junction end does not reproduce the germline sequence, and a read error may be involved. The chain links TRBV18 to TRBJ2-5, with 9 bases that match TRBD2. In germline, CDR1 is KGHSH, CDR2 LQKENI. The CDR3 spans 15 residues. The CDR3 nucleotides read TGTGCCAGCTCATCACCTAGCGGGGTACAAGAGACCCAGTACTTC. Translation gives CASSSPSGVQETQYF.

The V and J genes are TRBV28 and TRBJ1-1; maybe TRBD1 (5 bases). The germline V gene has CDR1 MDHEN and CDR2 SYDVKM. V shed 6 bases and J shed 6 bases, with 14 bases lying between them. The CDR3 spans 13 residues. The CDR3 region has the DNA TGTGCCAGCAGCCCTCCAGGGATCCCTGAAGCTTTCTTT. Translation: CASSPPGIPEAFF.

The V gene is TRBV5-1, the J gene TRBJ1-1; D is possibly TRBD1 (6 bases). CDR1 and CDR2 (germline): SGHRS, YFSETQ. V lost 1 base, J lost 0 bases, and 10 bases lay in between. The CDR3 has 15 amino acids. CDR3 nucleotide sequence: TGCGCCAGCAGCTTGATTACAGGGATGAACACTGAAGCTTTCTTT. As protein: CASSLITGMNTEAFF.

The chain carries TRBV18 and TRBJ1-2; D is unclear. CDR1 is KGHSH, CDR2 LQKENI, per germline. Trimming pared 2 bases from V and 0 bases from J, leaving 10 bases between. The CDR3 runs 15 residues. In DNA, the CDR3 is TGTGCCAGCTCACCATTGGCAGAAGCTAACTATGGCTACACCTTC. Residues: CASSPLAEANYGYTF.

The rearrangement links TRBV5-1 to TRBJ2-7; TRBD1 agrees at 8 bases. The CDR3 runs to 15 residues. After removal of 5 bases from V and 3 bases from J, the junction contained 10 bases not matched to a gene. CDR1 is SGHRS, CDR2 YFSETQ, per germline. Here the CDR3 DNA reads TGCGCCAGCAGGAGAGGCCAGGGGGCTTTCTACGAGCAGTACTTC. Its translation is CASRRGQGAFYEQYF.

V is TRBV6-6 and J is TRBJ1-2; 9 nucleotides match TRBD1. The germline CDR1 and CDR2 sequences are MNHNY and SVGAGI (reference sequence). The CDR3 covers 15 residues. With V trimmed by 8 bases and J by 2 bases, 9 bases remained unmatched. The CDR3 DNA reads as TGTGCCAGCCTTCATCCGGGACAGGGAAACTATGGCTACACCTTC. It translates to CASLHPGQGNYGYTF.

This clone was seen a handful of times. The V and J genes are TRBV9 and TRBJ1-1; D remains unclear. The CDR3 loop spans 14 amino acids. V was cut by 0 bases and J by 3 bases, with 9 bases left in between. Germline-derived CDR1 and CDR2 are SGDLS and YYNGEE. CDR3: CASSVAQAYTEAFF. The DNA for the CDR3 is TGTGCCAGCAGCGTAGCCCAAGCTTACACTGAAGCTTTCTTT.

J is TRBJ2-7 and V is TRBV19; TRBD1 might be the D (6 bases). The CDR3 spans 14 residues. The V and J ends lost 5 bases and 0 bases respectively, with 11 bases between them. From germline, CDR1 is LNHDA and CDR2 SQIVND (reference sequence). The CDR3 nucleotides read TGTGCCAGTAGTTGGGGGCCGAGCTCCTACGAGCAGTACTTC. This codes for CASSWGPSSYEQYF. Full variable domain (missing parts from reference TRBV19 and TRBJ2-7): DGGITQSPKYLFRKEGQNVTLSCEQNLNHDAMYWYRQDPGQGLRLIYYSQIVNDFQKGDIAEGYSVSREKKESFPLTVTSAQKNPTAFYLCASSWGPSSYEQYFGPGTRLTVT.

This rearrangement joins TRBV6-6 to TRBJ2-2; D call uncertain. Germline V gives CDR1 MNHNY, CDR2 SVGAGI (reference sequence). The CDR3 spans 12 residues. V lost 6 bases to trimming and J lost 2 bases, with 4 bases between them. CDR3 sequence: CASSFNTGELFF. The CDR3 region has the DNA TGTGCCAGCAGCTTCAACACCGGGGAGCTGTTTTTT.

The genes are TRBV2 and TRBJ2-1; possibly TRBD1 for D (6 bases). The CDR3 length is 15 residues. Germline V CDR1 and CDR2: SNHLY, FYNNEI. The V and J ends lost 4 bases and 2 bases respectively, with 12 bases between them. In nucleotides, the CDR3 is TGTGCCAGCAGTGTAGGGGGTTTCACCTACAATGAGCAGTTCTTC. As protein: CASSVGGFTYNEQFF.

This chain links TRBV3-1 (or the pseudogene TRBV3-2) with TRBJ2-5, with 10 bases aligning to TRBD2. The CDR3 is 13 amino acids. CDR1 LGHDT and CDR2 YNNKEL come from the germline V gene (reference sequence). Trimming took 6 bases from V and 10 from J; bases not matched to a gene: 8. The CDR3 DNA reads TGTGCCAGCAGACTTCTAGCGGGAGTGGTCCAGTACTTC. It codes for CASRLLAGVVQYF.

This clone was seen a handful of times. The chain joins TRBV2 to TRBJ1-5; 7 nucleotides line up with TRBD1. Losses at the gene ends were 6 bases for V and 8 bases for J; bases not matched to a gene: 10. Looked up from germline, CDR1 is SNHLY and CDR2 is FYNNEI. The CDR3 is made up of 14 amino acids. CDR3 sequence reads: CASRDLYRGEPQHF. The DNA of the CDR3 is TGTGCCAGCAGGGATCTTTACAGGGGAGAGCCCCAGCATTTT.